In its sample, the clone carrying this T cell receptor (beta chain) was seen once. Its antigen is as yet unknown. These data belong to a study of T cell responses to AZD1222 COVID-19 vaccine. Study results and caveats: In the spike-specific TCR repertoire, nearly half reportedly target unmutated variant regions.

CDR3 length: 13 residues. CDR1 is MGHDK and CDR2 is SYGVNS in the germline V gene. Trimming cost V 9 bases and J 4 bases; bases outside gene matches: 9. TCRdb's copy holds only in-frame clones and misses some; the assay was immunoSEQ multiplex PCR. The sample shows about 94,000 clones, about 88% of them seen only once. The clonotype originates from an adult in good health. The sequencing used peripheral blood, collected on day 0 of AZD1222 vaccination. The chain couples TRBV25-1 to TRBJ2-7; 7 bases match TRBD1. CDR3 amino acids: CARTGFSCYEQYF. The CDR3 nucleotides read TGTGCCAGGACAGGGTTTTCATGTTACGAGCAGTACTTC.